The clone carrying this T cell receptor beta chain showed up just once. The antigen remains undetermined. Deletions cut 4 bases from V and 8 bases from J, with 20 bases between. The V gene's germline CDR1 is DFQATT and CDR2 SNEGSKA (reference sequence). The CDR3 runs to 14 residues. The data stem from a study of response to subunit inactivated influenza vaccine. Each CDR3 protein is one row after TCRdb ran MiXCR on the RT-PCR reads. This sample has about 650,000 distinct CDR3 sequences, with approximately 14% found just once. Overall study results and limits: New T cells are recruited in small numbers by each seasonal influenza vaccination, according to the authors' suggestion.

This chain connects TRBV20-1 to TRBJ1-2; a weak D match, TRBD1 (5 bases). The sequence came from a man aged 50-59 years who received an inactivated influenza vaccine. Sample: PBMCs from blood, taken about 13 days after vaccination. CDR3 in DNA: TGCAGTGCTACCGCGACGCAGACAGCCTTGGGCTACACCTTC. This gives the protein CSATATQTALGYTF.